The 13 T cell receptor beta chains given below trace back to one sample, sequenced in a study of cytomegalovirus exposure and HLA in healthy donors. Primers for the PCR totalled 60 Vbeta and 13 Jbeta. Here immunoSEQ multiplex PCR was the method, and the copy in TCRdb shows in-frame clones only, minus some. The table lists some 190,000 clones, roughly 73% of them singletons. Sequenced input: PBMCs. These receptors came from a woman in her twenties or thirties in good health and CMV-seropositive.

This clone has a handful of counts. The chain recombines TRBV7-2 with TRBJ2-4; no definite D call. From germline, CDR1 is SGHTA and CDR2 FQGNSA. V was shortened by 6 bases and J by 5 bases, with 17 bases between the two germline ends. The CDR3 consists of 15 residues. The CDR3 loop reads CASRSTWADENIQYF. Written as DNA, the CDR3 is TGTGCCAGCAGGTCTACCTGGGCTGACGAAAACATTCAGTACTTC.

The chain combines TRBV4-3 with TRBJ2-3, with 9 nucleotides matching TRBD1. V lost 0 bases, J lost 2 bases, and 6 bases stayed unmatched. The CDR3 runs to 17 residues. Germline V CDR1 and CDR2: LGHNA, YSLEER. This CDR3 reads CASSQEARTGATDTQYF. CDR3 nucleotide sequence: TGCGCCAGCAGCCAAGAAGCCAGGACAGGGGCCACAGATACGCAGTATTTT.

The chain carries TRBV9 and TRBJ1-3; possible D gene TRBD1, 6 bases. V was trimmed by 2 bases and J by 4 bases, leaving 13 bases between them. Germline CDR1 is SGDLS and CDR2 is YYNGEE. This CDR3 spans 15 amino acids. This CDR3 is CASSVAGTSGNTIYF. The CDR3 DNA sequence: TGTGCCAGCAGCGTGGCCGGGACATCCGGAAACACCATATATTTT. The full variable domain, in which reference TRBV9 and TRBJ1-3 provide the parts outside the CDR3, is DSGVTQTPKHLITATGQRVTLRCSPRSGDLSVYWYQQSLDQGLQFLIQYYNGEERAKGNILERFSAQQFPDLHSELNLSSLELGDSALYFCASSVAGTSGNTIYFGEGSWLTVV.

CDR3 sequence reads: CASSLDGLAGHEQYF. DNA for the CDR3: TGTGCCAGCAGCTTGGATGGACTAGCAGGCCACGAGCAGTACTTC. The rearrangement joins TRBV5-4 to TRBJ2-7, with 8 bases lining up with TRBD2. Per the germline V gene, CDR1 is SGHNT and CDR2 is YYREEE (reference sequence). Unmatched junction bases numbered 7, after V lost 0 bases and J lost 5 bases. The CDR3 contains 15 residues.

The rearrangement links TRBV15 to TRBJ1-1, with D perhaps matching TRBD1 (5 bases). In germline, CDR1 is LNHNV, CDR2 YYDKDF (reference sequence). CDR3 length equals 16 residues. Trimming took off 2 bases at V and 1 base at J, with 14 bases between the two ends. This CDR3 reads CATSRPQGGWNTEAFF. The CDR3 region has the DNA TGTGCCACCAGCAGACCTCAGGGAGGCTGGAACACTGAAGCTTTCTTT.

This chain joins TRBV6-5 and TRBJ1-1, with TRBD1 matching over 9 bases. J lost 4 bases, V lost 5 bases, and 5 bases had no gene match. CDR1 is MNHEY and CDR2 is SVGAGI in the germline V gene. CDR3 length equals 14 residues. The DNA of the CDR3 is TGTGCCAGCAGTCCGGGACAGGGAATCACTGAAGCTTTCTTT. This gives the protein CASSPGQGITEAFF.

As DNA, the CDR3 is TGTGCCAGCAGTGAATCCGGGAGGGGACTTCATTCACCCCTCCACTTT. As protein: CASSESGRGLHSPLHF. This chain connects TRBV6-1 to TRBJ1-6, with D perhaps matching TRBD1 (5 bases). Germline CDR1 and CDR2: MNHNS and SASEGT. There are 16 residues in the CDR3. V was pared by 2 bases and J by 8 bases, with 16 bases between.

The rearrangement joins TRBV5-1 to TRBJ2-5; D might be TRBD2 (6 bases). The CDR3 extends over 13 amino acids. V was shortened by 3 bases and J by 2 bases, with 8 bases between the two germline ends. CDR1 is SGHRS and CDR2 is YFSETQ in the germline V gene. This chain's CDR3 is CASSWGVQETQYF. The CDR3 DNA reads TGCGCCAGCAGCTGGGGGGTTCAAGAGACCCAGTACTTC.

The CDR3 nucleotides are TGTGCCAGCAGCGGGAGGAGGTACGAGCAGTACTTC. Protein sequence: CASSGRRYEQYF. The rearrangement links TRBV21-1 to TRBJ2-7; TRBD2, the D gene given by the table, was not confirmed from the DNA. TRBV21-1 is flagged as a pseudogene. The CDR3 runs to 12 residues.

The chain links TRBV5-1 to TRBJ2-1; TRBD1 aligns across 10 bases. From germline, CDR1 is SGHRS and CDR2 YFSETQ. This CDR3 is built from 15 residues. The V segment lost 1 base and the J segment 5 bases; nucleotides outside the gene matches: 3. CDR3 coding DNA: TGCGCCAGCAGCTTGTGGGACAGGGGACACAATGAGCAGTTCTTC. The encoded protein is CASSLWDRGHNEQFF. Filled out from reference TRBV5-1 and TRBJ2-1, the complete variable domain reads KAGVTQTPRYLIKTRGQQVTLSCSPISGHRSVSWYQQTPGQGLQFLFEYFSETQRNKGNFPGRFSGRQFSNSRSEMNVSTLELGDSALYLCASSLWDRGHNEQFFGPGTRLTVL.

The chain uses TRBV28 and TRBJ1-2, with D possibly TRBD1 on 6 matching bases. The V and J ends lost 7 bases and 4 bases respectively, with 19 bases between them. CDR3 length: 15 residues. The germline V gene has CDR1 MDHEN and CDR2 SYDVKM. The CDR3 here is CASTSGGRYGYGYTF. In nucleotides, the CDR3 is TGTGCCAGCACCTCGGGGGGCCGGTACGGCTATGGCTACACCTTC.

This chain uses TRBV28 with TRBJ2-7; 9 bases are a match to TRBD2. CDR3 length: 21 amino acids. The trim removed 6 bases at V and 0 bases at J, leaving 24 bases unmatched. The germline gives CDR1 MDHEN, CDR2 SYDVKM. The CDR3 protein is CASSRMPPSGAAPFTSYEQYF. In DNA, the CDR3 is TGTGCCAGCAGCCGTATGCCGCCTAGCGGGGCTGCCCCATTTACCTCCTACGAGCAGTACTTC.

This clone is a singleton in its sample. Other DNA variants within this sample encode the same CDR3. V usage is TRBV5-6 and J usage is TRBJ2-5, with 7 bases that match TRBD2. Trimming removed 2 bases from V and 4 bases from J; junction bases left unmatched: 5. The CDR3 totals 14 residues. CDR1 is SGHDT, CDR2 YYEEEE, per germline. CDR3 residues: CASSLRGGRETQYF. The CDR3 coding sequence is TGTGCCAGCAGCTTAAGGGGAGGGAGAGAGACCCAGTACTTC.